This TCR beta chain was profiled in a study of OX40 agonist ivuxolimab in advanced cancers. Some clones are missing from TCRdb's copy, which holds only in-frame ones; the method was immunoSEQ multiplex PCR. The data show roughly 45,000 clones, roughly 85% seen once. Study results and limitations: Blood T cells, both CD4+ and CD8+, expanded clonally by week 6 at 0.1 to 3.0 mg/kg.

Comment on this clone: Its antigen is undetermined.

The CDR3 runs to 11 residues. Germline V gene sequence: CDR1 SGHNT, CDR2 YENEEA. The V end lost 6 bases, the J end lost 2 bases, and 5 bases lay between the germline ends. The sample in question was CD4+ or CD8+ T cells sorted from blood, obtained in a trial of the OX40 agonist ivuxolimab. This receptor was obtained from an adult with an advanced solid tumor such as melanoma, head and neck, liver or kidney cancer. The V and J genes are TRBV11-3 and TRBJ2-7; no reliable D call. CDR3 nucleotide sequence: TGTGCCAGCAGTCCAGCCTACGAGCAGTACTTC. Translating it yields CASSPAYEQYF.